The 11 T cell receptor beta chains below were found in one sample sequenced in a study of cytomegalovirus exposure and HLA in healthy donors. A multiplex PCR was run with 60 Vbeta primers and 13 Jbeta primers. This table comes from immunoSEQ multiplex PCR, and its TCRdb copy is limited to in-frame clones, with some not included. In the table there are 160,000 or so clones, roughly four fifths of which are singletons. Sequenced sample: PBMCs. The receptors stem from a man aged 45-65 years in good health and CMV-seropositive.

V gene TRBV7-8 combines with J gene TRBJ2-3; D is possibly TRBD2 (6 bases). From germline, CDR1 is SGHVS and CDR2 FQNEAQ. This CDR3 is built from 16 residues. Deletions cut 5 bases from V and 1 base from J, with 16 bases between. CDR3 bases: TGTGCCAGCAGCATAGATAACGGGGGACGCACAGATACGCAGTATTTT. Translated, it gives CASSIDNGGRTDTQYF.

The chain links TRBV14 to TRBJ2-7, with TRBD1 matching over 10 bases. Trimming cost V 1 base and J 6 bases; bases outside gene matches: 3. Looked up from germline, CDR1 is SGHDN and CDR2 is FVKESK. The CDR3 has 14 amino acids. CDR3 amino acids: CASSQAWDRGEQYF. CDR3 sequence (DNA): TGTGCCAGCAGCCAAGCATGGGACAGGGGCGAGCAGTACTTC. Full variable domain (rest looked up from reference TRBV14 and TRBJ2-7): EAGVTQFPSHSVIEKGQTVTLRCDPISGHDNLYWYRRVMGKEIKFLLHFVKESKQDESGMPNNRFLAERTGGTYSTLKVQPAELEDSGVYFCASSQAWDRGEQYFGPGTRLTVT.

Notes on this clone: The same CDR3 arises from other DNA sequences in this sample as well. V and J are TRBV6-6 and TRBJ2-1; TRBD1 aligns across 7 bases. The junction had 5 bases not matched to a gene; V was cut back by 2 bases and J by 4 bases. CDR3 length: 15 amino acids. Germline CDR1 is MNHNY and CDR2 is SVGAGI (reference sequence). CDR3 loop: CASSYGDSLYNEQFF. In nucleotides, the CDR3 is TGTGCCAGCAGTTACGGGGACAGTCTGTACAATGAGCAGTTCTTC.

V usage is TRBV7-9 and J usage is TRBJ1-6, with D possibly matching TRBD1 (6 bases). Germline V gene data show CDR1 as SEHNR and CDR2 as FQNEAQ (reference sequence). Between the trimmed V and J ends, which lost 4 bases and 7 bases, there was a span of 11 bases. This CDR3 contains 14 residues. The CDR3 region is CASSSPTGNSPLHF. The DNA of the CDR3 is TGTGCCAGCAGCTCCCCAACAGGGAATTCACCCCTCCACTTT.

This sequence joins TRBV6-6 and TRBJ1-5; D unresolved. CDR3 length: 14 residues. Germline values: CDR1 MNHNY, CDR2 SVGAGI (reference sequence). The V end was cut by 7 bases, the J end by 2 bases, with 12 bases between. The CDR3 region is CASNPLTGNQPQHF. As DNA, the CDR3 is TGTGCCAGCAACCCATTAACTGGCAATCAGCCCCAGCATTTT.

CDR3 coding DNA: TGTGCCAGCAGTTCGGAGGACCGTCATGGCTACACCTTC. Translating gives CASSSEDRHGYTF. The chain carries TRBV6-5 and TRBJ1-2, with D hard to call. The V gene lost 4 bases and the J gene lost 6 bases, with 12 bases spanning the gap. Germline CDR1 and CDR2: MNHEY and SVGAGI. The CDR3 loop spans 13 amino acids.

The chain has TRBV29-1 and TRBJ2-2; D is unresolved. V was shortened by 3 bases and J by 3 bases, with 5 bases between the two germline ends. Germline V gene data show CDR1 as SQVTM and CDR2 as ANQGSEA. The CDR3 is made up of 12 amino acids. The CDR3 DNA sequence: TGCAGCGTTGATTCTTACACCGGGGAGCTGTTTTTT. Protein product: CSVDSYTGELFF.

The chain links TRBV7-6 to TRBJ2-7; unclear D gene. The germline gives CDR1 SGHVS, CDR2 FNYEAQ. Trimming removed 1 base from V and 5 bases from J, with 12 bases in between. This CDR3 comprises 14 residues. CDR3 amino acids: CASSLVTGTHEQYF. Here the CDR3 DNA reads TGTGCCAGCAGCTTAGTAACGGGTACCCACGAGCAGTACTTC. Together with reference TRBV7-6 and TRBJ2-7, the CDR3 gives the full variable domain: GAGVSQSPRYKVTKRGQDVALRCDPISGHVSLYWYRQALGQGPEFLTYFNYEAQQDKSGLPNDRFSAERPEGSISTLTIQRTEQRDSAMYRCASSLVTGTHEQYFGPGTRLTVT.

This rearrangement joins TRBV5-1 to TRBJ2-7, with TRBD1 matching over 7 bases. This CDR3 has 16 residues. Losses at the gene ends were 0 bases for V and 1 base for J; bases not matched to a gene: 7. Germline lookup yields CDR1 SGHRS and CDR2 YFSETQ. CDR3 nucleotide sequence: TGCGCCAGCAGCTTGGTCTACGGGACAGTATCCTACGAGCAGTACTTC. Its protein is CASSLVYGTVSYEQYF.

The chain is built from TRBV25-1 and TRBJ2-2, with TRBD2 matching over 9 bases. Per the germline V gene, CDR1 is MGHDK and CDR2 is SYGVNS. Trimming at V came to 3 bases and at J to 5 bases, leaving 4 bases not matched to a gene. The CDR3 is 15 amino acids. This CDR3 reads CASSEAGGPTGELFF. DNA of the CDR3: TGTGCCAGCAGTGAGGCGGGGGGGCCGACCGGGGAGCTGTTTTTT.

The rearrangement links TRBV6-5 to TRBJ1-6, with D hard to call. CDR1 MNHEY and CDR2 SVGAGI come from the germline V gene. The CDR3 sequence is 13 residues long. V lost 6 bases and J 8 bases, leaving 11 bases between the germline ends. DNA for the CDR3: TGTGCCAGCAGCGAGATTCGGGATTCACCCCTCCACTTT. Its protein product is CASSEIRDSPLHF.